A selection of T cell receptor beta chains follows, all from one sample in a study of blood T cell repertoires in COVID-19. Generated by immunoSEQ multiplex PCR, the TCRdb table keeps only in-frame clones and is missing some. The sample has a few hundred thousand clones, roughly 86% seen once. The sequencing input was peripheral blood. The origin of the receptors is a man in his fifties or sixties with acute or convalescent COVID-19. CDR3s include the opening cysteine and the closing phenylalanine or tryptophan. Fields, in order: clone size, J gene, D gene, V gene, CDR3 DNA, CDR3 protein. The D gene is left open where the match is weak. A clone size is listed for some rows: how often the clone was seen (once, few, many), or a class if it is expanded.

.,TRBJ2-5,TRBD2,TRBV2,TGTGCCAGCAGTCAAACGCTAGCGGGGGGGCCTAGGAAGACCCAGTACTTC,CASSQTLAGGPRKTQYF
.,TRBJ1-1,TRBD1,TRBV29-1,TGCAGCGTTGCCCAGGGGGGTCTCACTGAAGCTTTCTTT,CSVAQGGLTEAFF
.,TRBJ1-5,.,TRBV6-2/TRBV6-3,TGTGCCAGCAGTTACAGCAGGGGTAGCAATCAGCCCCAGCATTTT,CASSYSRGSNQPQHF
few,TRBJ1-5,.,TRBV2,TGTGCCAGCATGGGGGCTTCGTCGGGTCAGCCCCAGCATTTT,CASMGASSGQPQHF
once,TRBJ1-2,TRBD1,TRBV5-4,TGTGCCAGCAGCAAACCGGGACAGGGGGCGGGAGGCTACACCTTC,CASSKPGQGAGGYTF
.,TRBJ1-2,.,TRBV28,TGTGCCAGCAGCCTGTCCAGGGTTGGCTACACCTTC,CASSLSRVGYTF
.,TRBJ2-3,TRBD1,TRBV5-6,TGTGCCAGCAGCTCCCCGGACAGGGGTACGCAGTATTTT,CASSSPDRGTQYF
.,TRBJ2-7,TRBD1,TRBV7-2,TGTGCCAGCAGCTCACAGGGGGCCGCGAGGGAGCAGTACTTC,CASSSQGAAREQYF
.,TRBJ2-5,.,TRBV28,TGTGCCAGCAGTCGGGACTTTTCTTCAGGGGAGACCCAGTACTTC,CASSRDFSSGETQYF
.,TRBJ2-5,TRBD1,TRBV7-9,TGTGCCAGCAGCTTCTGGGGACAGGGGGAAGAGACCCAGTACTTC,CASSFWGQGEETQYF
.,TRBJ1-2,.,TRBV30,TGTGCCTGGAGTAGTGACTTCTATGGCTACACCTTC,CAWSSDFYGYTF
.,TRBJ2-1,TRBD2,TRBV9,TGTGCCAGCAGCGTAGGGGGACTAGCGGGGGTGTCTGAGCAGTTCTTC,CASSVGGLAGVSEQFF
few,TRBJ1-5,.,TRBV13,TGTGCCAGCAGCGGGGGGGCTCATAGCAATCAGCCCCAGCATTTT,CASSGGAHSNQPQHF
few,TRBJ1-5,.,TRBV2,TGTGCCAGCAGTGACGGCAGGGGAAATCAGCCCCAGCATTTT,CASSDGRGNQPQHF
.,TRBJ1-3,.,TRBV9,TGTGCCAGCAGCGTGGCAGGGTATGGGGGAAACACCATATATTTT,CASSVAGYGGNTIYF
.,TRBJ1-2,.,TRBV6-5,TGTGCCACCCGGGACCCAGGGGTTCATGGCTACACCTTC,CATRDPGVHGYTF
once,TRBJ2-3,TRBD2,TRBV18,TGTGCCAGCTCACCACCGGGACTAGCGGGGGGCCCAGATACGCAGTATTTT,CASSPPGLAGGPDTQYF
.,TRBJ2-3,.,TRBV3-1/TRBV3-2,TGTGCCAGCAGCCAAGTTTATCGGGGGTCGAGCACAGATACGCAGTATTTT,CASSQVYRGSSTDTQYF
.,TRBJ2-7,TRBD1,TRBV5-5,TGTGCCAGCAGCAGAACCGGGACAGGGGGACCATTGAGGTCCTACGAGCAGTACTTC,CASSRTGTGGPLRSYEQYF
.,TRBJ1-2,.,TRBV2,TGTGCCAGCAGTGAAACCGGAGGGAGCTACACCTTC,CASSETGGSYTF
.,TRBJ2-7,TRBD1,TRBV2,TGTGCCAGCAGTGTTCGACAGGGGGCCACCTACGAGCAGTACTTC,CASSVRQGATYEQYF
.,TRBJ2-7,.,TRBV5-6,TGTGCCAGCAGCTTGGGTCAAACCAGGGGCCAGGGGCAGTACTTC,CASSLGQTRGQGQYF
.,TRBJ2-2,.,TRBV24-1,TGTGCCACCAGTGATCACCTCAGGGTCACCGGGGAGCTGTTTTTT,CATSDHLRVTGELFF
.,TRBJ2-3,.,TRBV3-1/TRBV3-2,TGTGCCAGCAGCCAACGCCAGGGGTCACCCCCCACAGATACGCAGTATTTT,CASSQRQGSPPTDTQYF
.,TRBJ1-4,.,TRBV5-4,TGTGCCAGAAAGACTATCCCCCGGAGGACGGTTGTTGAAAAACTGTTTTTT,CARKTIPRRTVVEKLFF
.,TRBJ1-1,TRBD1,TRBV7-9,TGTGCCAGCAGCTCCCTGACAGGGGGTGGTGAAGCTTTCTTT,CASSSLTGGGEAFF
.,TRBJ1-2,TRBD1,TRBV19,TGTGCCAGTAGTATCGCAGGGCAGGGGGGTGCGGATGGCTACACCTTC,CASSIAGQGGADGYTF
once,TRBJ1-2,.,TRBV7-8,TGTGCCAGCAGCTTACAGCAGGGTGGGGTCTATGGCTACACCTTC,CASSLQQGGVYGYTF
.,TRBJ1-1,TRBD1,TRBV19,TGTGCCAGTAGTTCAGGACAGGGGAGCGGAATAACTGAAGCTTTCTTT,CASSSGQGSGITEAFF
.,TRBJ2-7,.,TRBV5-6,TGTGCCAGCAGCGTTGCCGGGACAAGGTCCTACGAGCAGTACTTC,CASSVAGTRSYEQYF
.,TRBJ2-7,.,TRBV28,TGTGCCAGCAGAAGAGGCGTCGCCTACGAGCAGTACTTC,CASRRGVAYEQYF
.,TRBJ2-7,.,TRBV6-5,TGTGCCACCGAACCAGGGGCGGGCTACGAGCAGTACTTC,CATEPGAGYEQYF
.,TRBJ2-2,TRBD1,TRBV5-1,TGCGCCAGCAGCAGCCGGACAGGGGGGACCGGGGAGCTGTTTTTT,CASSSRTGGTGELFF
.,TRBJ2-1,.,TRBV20-1,TGCAGTGCCGCGCAGGGTGGTGAGCAGTTCTTC,CSAAQGGEQFF
.,TRBJ1-2,.,TRBV19,TGTGCCAGTAGTATAGTTCGGGCCGGCAGGGATAACTATGGCTACACCTTC,CASSIVRAGRDNYGYTF
.,TRBJ2-5,.,TRBV6-2/TRBV6-3,TGTGCCAGCAGTTACCCTCAAGGGGGGGCCTTATTGGAGACCCAGTACTTC,CASSYPQGGALLETQYF
.,TRBJ2-7,TRBD1,TRBV30,TGTGCCTGGAATAAAAGGGGGCGGAACTACGAGCAGTACTTC,CAWNKRGRNYEQYF
once,TRBJ1-3,.,TRBV2,TGTGCCAGCACCTCGGGAGTGCCTGGAAACACCATATATTTT,CASTSGVPGNTIYF
few,TRBJ2-2,TRBD1,TRBV19,TGTGCCAGTATTCCGACCTGGACAGGGGCGAACACCGGGGAGCTGTTTTTT,CASIPTWTGANTGELFF
.,TRBJ2-1,TRBD2,TRBV6-4,TGTGCCAGCGCTCGGGAGCGGGGTGTGGATGAGCAGTTCTTC,CASARERGVDEQFF
.,TRBJ1-4,TRBD1,TRBV19,TGTGCCAGTAGTACTCGGGACAGGGGGCGAGCGACTAATGAAAAACTGTTTTTT,CASSTRDRGRATNEKLFF
.,TRBJ2-3,.,TRBV7-9,TGTGCCAGCAGCTTAGGTCGGACAGGCACAGATACGCAGTATTTT,CASSLGRTGTDTQYF
.,TRBJ2-1,.,TRBV7-3,TGTGCCAGCAGCTTAGAAGGGACTGGATCCTACAATGAGCAGTTCTTC,CASSLEGTGSYNEQFF
.,TRBJ1-6,.,TRBV3-1/TRBV3-2,TGTGCCAGCAGCCAAGGATATTCGGGATCACCCCTCCACTTT,CASSQGYSGSPLHF
.,TRBJ2-7,TRBD2,TRBV19,TGTGCCAGTAGGCCAGACACGGGACTAGCCTCCTACGAGCAGTACTTC,CASRPDTGLASYEQYF
.,TRBJ1-1,TRBD1,TRBV9,TGTGCCAGCGGAACAGGGGGGAACACTGAAGCTTTCTTT,CASGTGGNTEAFF
.,TRBJ2-1,TRBD2,TRBV27,TGTGCCAGCAGTCCCCAAGGCGCGGGGGTTTTCAAAGTAAAGCAGTTCTTC,CASSPQGAGVFKVKQFF
.,TRBJ1-3,.,TRBV21-1,TGTATACAGGGCCTGTCGGGAAACACCATATATTTT,CIQGLSGNTIYF
.,TRBJ2-5,.,TRBV11-2,TGTGCCAGCAGCTTAGGCGGGGTCAGCCAAGAGACCCAGTACTTC,CASSLGGVSQETQYF
.,TRBJ2-1,TRBD2,TRBV11-2,TGTGCCAGCAGCTTAAGACTAGCGGGGGGCTACAATGAGCAGTTCTTC,CASSLRLAGGYNEQFF
.,TRBJ2-7,TRBD1,TRBV6-5,TGTGCCAGCAGTCCATCCGGGACAGGGACCTACGAGCAGTACTTC,CASSPSGTGTYEQYF
.,TRBJ1-2,.,TRBV28,TGTGCCAGCGGATGGCGGGGCGGTTACACCTTC,CASGWRGGYTF
.,TRBJ2-5,.,TRBV9,TGTGCCAGCAGCGTAGATCAAGCGGGGACCCAGTACTTC,CASSVDQAGTQYF
.,TRBJ2-7,.,TRBV19,TGTGCCAGTAGCCAAGGGGGGGCTTTGGGGGAGCAGTACTTC,CASSQGGALGEQYF
.,TRBJ2-2,TRBD2,TRBV6-5,TGTGCCAGCAGTTACTGGCGGGGGGGTGGCGGGGAGCTGTTTTTT,CASSYWRGGGGELFF